This TCR beta chain is drawn from a study of CD8+ T cells in alopecia areata. The germline V and J ends were trimmed by 4 bases and 3 bases, with 26 bases remaining between them. This CDR3 has 19 residues. Germline CDR1 reads SGHDT; CDR2 reads YYEEEE. Sequencing templates came from extracted RNA that was reverse transcribed into cDNA. Sequencing was performed with immunoSEQ multiplex PCR; in TCRdb, only in-frame clones are kept and a portion is missing. The repertoire has about 120,000 clones, roughly 66% of them found once; the top ten carry roughly 2.8%. The J gene is TRBJ2-1, the V gene TRBV5-6; D call uncertain. The sample taken for sequencing was CD4+ T cells sorted from blood. The receptor was derived from a human donor in good health. The CDR3 nucleotides read TGTGCCAGCAGCACAAGCCGCCGTCCACCCAAGAATAGCTACAATGAGCAGTTCTTC. Amino acids: CASSTSRRPPKNSYNEQFF. Looking up the rest from reference TRBV5-6 and TRBJ2-1 gives the full variable domain: DAGVTQSPTHLIKTRGQQVTLRCSPKSGHDTVSWYQQALGQGPQFIFQYYEEEERQRGNFPDRFSGHQFPNYSSELNVNALLLGDSALYLCASSTSRRPPKNSYNEQFFGPGTRLTVL.